Presented here are 17 T cell receptor beta chains from one specimen sequenced in a study of blood T cell repertoires in COVID-19. Assay: immunoSEQ multiplex PCR; the TCRdb copy retains only in-frame clones and omits some. Found here are 250,000 or so clones, 90% of them singletons; the top ten hold 2.1%. The specimen was peripheral blood. The receptors originated from a woman aged 60 to 75 with COVID-19, enrolled during active disease.

V is TRBV14 and J is TRBJ1-1; 9 nucleotides align to TRBD1. After removal of 5 bases from V and 5 bases from J, the junction contained 3 bases not matched to a gene. This CDR3 comprises 13 residues. The germline V gene has CDR1 SGHDN and CDR2 FVKESK. Here the CDR3 DNA reads TGTGCCAGCAGCAGGACAGGGGTTACTGAAGCTTTCTTT. Its translation is CASSRTGVTEAFF. The full variable domain, with the rest looked up from reference TRBV14 and TRBJ1-1, is EAGVTQFPSHSVIEKGQTVTLRCDPISGHDNLYWYRRVMGKEIKFLLHFVKESKQDESGMPNNRFLAERTGGTYSTLKVQPAELEDSGVYFCASSRTGVTEAFFGQGTRLTVV.

CDR3 loop: CASSVGRDTEAFF. For the CDR3, the DNA is TGTGCCAGCAGCGTGGGGAGGGACACTGAAGCTTTCTTT. V is TRBV7-3 and J is TRBJ1-1; unclear D gene. CDR3 length: 13 residues. Germline values: CDR1 SGHTA, CDR2 FQGTGA. Trimming cost V 5 bases and J 3 bases, with 10 bases left between them.

This rearrangement joins TRBV5-1 to TRBJ2-2; maybe TRBD1 (6 bases). Looked up from germline, CDR1 is SGHRS and CDR2 is YFSETQ. The length of the CDR3 is 15 residues. Trimming shortened V by 4 bases and J by 0 bases, and 10 bases separated the two germline ends. CDR3 loop: CASSRTATNTGELFF. In DNA, the CDR3 is TGCGCCAGCAGCCGGACAGCGACGAACACCGGGGAGCTGTTTTTT.

The chain has TRBV30 and TRBJ1-4, with 11 nucleotides matching TRBD1. J was trimmed by 8 bases and V by 3 bases; bases with no gene match: 5. Germline V lookup: CDR1 GTSNPN, CDR2 SVGIG (reference sequence). This CDR3 comprises 14 residues. The CDR3: CAWRPGTGGEKLFF. For the CDR3, the DNA is TGTGCCTGGAGGCCCGGGACAGGGGGAGAAAAACTGTTTTTT.

In this sample, this clone turned up once. This chain uses TRBV11-2 with TRBJ1-3; tentatively, D is TRBD1 (6 bases). Germline V lookup: CDR1 SGHAT, CDR2 FQNNGV. Deletions cut 5 bases from V and 2 bases from J, with 13 bases between. The CDR3 loop spans 15 amino acids. CDR3 DNA sequence: TGTGCCAGCAGCGCCACAGGGAAAACTGGAAACACCATATATTTT. It specifies CASSATGKTGNTIYF.

This clone was seen only once. V is TRBV5-8 and J is TRBJ2-7; 10 nucleotides agree with TRBD1. J was trimmed by 4 bases and V by 4 bases; bases with no gene match: 11. Germline loops: CDR1 SGHTS, CDR2 YDEGEE. The CDR3 totals 16 residues. The CDR3 sequence is CASSKRQGAPLYEQYF. For the CDR3, the DNA is TGTGCCAGCAGCAAACGACAGGGGGCTCCCTTATACGAGCAGTACTTC.

The gene calls are TRBV7-9 and TRBJ1-4; D unresolved. The CDR3 contains 11 residues. The V end lost 5 bases, the J end lost 7 bases, and 5 bases lay between the germline ends. Germline CDR1 SEHNR, CDR2 FQNEAQ (reference sequence). In DNA, the CDR3 is TGTGCCAGCAGCCCCAGTGAAAAACTGTTTTTT. Its translation is CASSPSEKLFF.

The chain carries TRBV5-1 and TRBJ1-1; unclear D gene. V was shortened by 0 bases and J by 1 base, with 7 bases between the two germline ends. The CDR3 extends over 14 amino acids. Germline V gene sequence: CDR1 SGHRS, CDR2 YFSETQ. The CDR3 spells CASSLDSTNTEAFF. In nucleotides, the CDR3 is TGCGCCAGCAGCTTGGACAGTACGAACACTGAAGCTTTCTTT.

The genes are TRBV29-1 and TRBJ1-2, with D perhaps TRBD1 (6 bases). In germline, CDR1 is SQVTM, CDR2 ANQGSEA. V was shortened by 0 bases and J by 8 bases, with 22 bases between the two germline ends. CDR3 length: 16 residues. In nucleotides, the CDR3 is TGCAGCGTTGAAGATCGGACGTCGGGGGGCGCGAACGGCTACACCTTC. Translation: CSVEDRTSGGANGYTF.

This clone occurred once. The J gene is TRBJ2-3, the V gene TRBV5-6, with no clear D. In germline, CDR1 is SGHDT, CDR2 YYEEEE. The V end was cut by 2 bases, the J end by 4 bases, with 11 bases between. This CDR3 has 14 residues. CDR3 residues: CASSLNLDADTQYF. Written as DNA, the CDR3 is TGTGCCAGCAGCTTAAACCTAGACGCAGATACGCAGTATTTT.

The chain links TRBV18 to TRBJ1-5; no firm D call. V lost 6 bases, J lost 2 bases, and 8 bases lay in between. This CDR3 is 13 amino acids long. Per the germline V gene, CDR1 is KGHSH and CDR2 is LQKENI. Here the CDR3 DNA reads TGTGCCAGCTCGAACGAGGGCAATCAGCCCCAGCATTTT. It is translated as CASSNEGNQPQHF.

In this sample, this clone turned up a few times. The CDR3 here is CASVRTGGPNYGYTF. Written as DNA, the CDR3 is TGTGCTAGTGTTAGGACAGGGGGCCCCAACTATGGCTACACCTTC. The V and J genes are TRBV12-5 and TRBJ1-2, with 11 bases identical to TRBD1. CDR1 and CDR2 (germline): LGHNT, FRNRAP. CDR3 length equals 15 residues. Trimming removed 7 bases from V and 2 bases from J; junction bases left unmatched: 6.

This clone was counted once. The chain combines TRBV18 with TRBJ1-4, with a tentative D call TRBD1 (6 bases). V was clipped by 6 bases and J by 0 bases, with 8 bases between them. The CDR3 loop spans 14 amino acids. CDR1 KGHSH and CDR2 LQKENI come from the germline V gene. CDR3 region: CASSWTATNEKLFF. The DNA of the CDR3 is TGTGCCAGCTCTTGGACAGCAACTAATGAAAAACTGTTTTTT.

The chain is built from TRBV5-1 and TRBJ1-6; TRBD1 might be the D (6 bases). The CDR3 covers 17 residues. V was clipped by 0 bases and J by 0 bases, with 10 bases between them. The germline V gene encodes CDR1 SGHRS and CDR2 YFSETQ. CDR3 residues: CASSLGGLHSYNSPLHF. CDR3 DNA sequence: TGCGCCAGCAGCTTGGGGGGGCTGCACTCCTATAATTCACCCCTCCACTTT.

The table lists this clone with a few counts. The chain uses TRBV7-9 and TRBJ2-6; D might be TRBD1 (5 bases). The CDR3 covers 19 residues. Germline CDR1 is SEHNR and CDR2 is FQNEAQ (reference sequence). The V end lost 1 base, the J end lost 0 bases, and 16 bases lay between the germline ends. The CDR3 region has the DNA TGTGCCAGCAGCTTAGACACAGGTTTTTTGGGCTCTGGGGCCAACGTCCTGACTTTC. It translates to CASSLDTGFLGSGANVLTF.

This rearrangement joins TRBV20-1 to TRBJ2-3, with D tentatively TRBD2 (6 bases). Germline CDR1 reads DFQATT; CDR2 reads SNEGSKA (reference sequence). CDR3 length: 10 residues. For the CDR3, the DNA is TGCAGCGGAGGGGCTAATACGCAGTATTTT. It translates to CSGGANTQYF.

The chain combines TRBV15 with TRBJ2-1, with D perhaps matching TRBD2 (5 bases). Looked up from germline, CDR1 is LNHNV and CDR2 is YYDKDF (reference sequence). This CDR3 contains 12 residues. Trimming left V 4 bases short and J 8 bases short, with 9 bases between. The CDR3: CATSTGLDEQFF. The CDR3 DNA follows: TGTGCCACCAGCACCGGACTTGATGAGCAGTTCTTC.